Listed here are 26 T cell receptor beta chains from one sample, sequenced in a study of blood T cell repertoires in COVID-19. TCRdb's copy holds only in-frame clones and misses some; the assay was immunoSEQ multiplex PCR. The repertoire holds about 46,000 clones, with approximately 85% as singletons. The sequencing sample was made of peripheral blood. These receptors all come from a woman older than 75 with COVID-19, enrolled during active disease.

The CDR3 DNA is TGTGCCAGCAGCTTAAGAGCGGGAGACGGGAATGAGCAGTTCTTC. Translation gives CASSLRAGDGNEQFF. The chain combines TRBV7-2 with TRBJ2-1; 8 bases match TRBD2. The germline gives CDR1 SGHTA, CDR2 FQGNSA. J gave up 7 bases and V 2 bases, and 7 bases lay outside the gene matches. This CDR3 is built from 15 residues.

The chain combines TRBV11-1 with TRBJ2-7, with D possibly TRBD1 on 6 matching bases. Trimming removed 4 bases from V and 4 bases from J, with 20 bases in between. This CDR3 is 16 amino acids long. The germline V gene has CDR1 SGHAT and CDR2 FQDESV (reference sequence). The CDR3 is CASSSRGPGLFYEQYF. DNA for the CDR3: TGTGCCAGCAGCTCCAGGGGTCCAGGGTTGTTTTACGAGCAGTACTTC. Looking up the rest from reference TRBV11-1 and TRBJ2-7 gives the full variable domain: EAEVAQSPRYKITEKSQAVAFWCDPISGHATLYWYRQILGQGPELLVQFQDESVVDDSQLPKDRFSAERLKGVDSTLKIQPAELGDSAMYLCASSSRGPGLFYEQYFGPGTRLTVT.

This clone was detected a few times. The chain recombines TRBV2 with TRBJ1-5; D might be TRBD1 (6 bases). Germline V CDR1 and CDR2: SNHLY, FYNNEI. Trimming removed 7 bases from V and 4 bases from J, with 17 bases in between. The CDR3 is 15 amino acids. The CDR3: CASTYMGARNQPQHF. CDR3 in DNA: TGTGCCAGCACTTACATGGGGGCCCGAAATCAGCCCCAGCATTTT.

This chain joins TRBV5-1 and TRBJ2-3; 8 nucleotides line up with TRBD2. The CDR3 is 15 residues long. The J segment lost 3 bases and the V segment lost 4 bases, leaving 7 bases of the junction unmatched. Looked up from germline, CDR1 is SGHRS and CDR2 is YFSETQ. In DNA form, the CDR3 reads TGCGCCAGCAGCCCTCGGGGGGGGTTAACAGATACGCAGTATTTT. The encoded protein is CASSPRGGLTDTQYF. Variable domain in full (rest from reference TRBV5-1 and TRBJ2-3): KAGVTQTPRYLIKTRGQQVTLSCSPISGHRSVSWYQQTPGQGLQFLFEYFSETQRNKGNFPGRFSGRQFSNSRSEMNVSTLELGDSALYLCASSPRGGLTDTQYFGPGTRLTVL.

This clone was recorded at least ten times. As DNA, the CDR3 is TGTGCCAGCAGCCCAGGGGGGACAGGCACCTACGAGCAGTACTTC. Protein sequence: CASSPGGTGTYEQYF. This chain connects TRBV7-3 to TRBJ2-7; 8 bases line up with TRBD1. The junction had 8 bases not matched to a gene; V was cut back by 5 bases and J by 2 bases. The length of the CDR3 is 15 residues. Germline V gives CDR1 SGHTA, CDR2 FQGTGA.

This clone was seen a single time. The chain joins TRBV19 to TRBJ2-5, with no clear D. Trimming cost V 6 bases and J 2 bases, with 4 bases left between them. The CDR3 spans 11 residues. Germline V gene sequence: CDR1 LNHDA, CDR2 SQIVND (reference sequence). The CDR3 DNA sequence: TGTGCCAGTAGACAGCAAGAGACCCAGTACTTC. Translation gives CASRQQETQYF.

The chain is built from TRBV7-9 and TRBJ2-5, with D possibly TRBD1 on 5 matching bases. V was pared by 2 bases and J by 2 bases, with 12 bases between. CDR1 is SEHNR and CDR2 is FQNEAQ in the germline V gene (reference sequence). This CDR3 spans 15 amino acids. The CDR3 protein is CASSLPPGHQETQYF. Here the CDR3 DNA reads TGTGCCAGCAGCTTACCCCCCGGACATCAAGAGACCCAGTACTTC.

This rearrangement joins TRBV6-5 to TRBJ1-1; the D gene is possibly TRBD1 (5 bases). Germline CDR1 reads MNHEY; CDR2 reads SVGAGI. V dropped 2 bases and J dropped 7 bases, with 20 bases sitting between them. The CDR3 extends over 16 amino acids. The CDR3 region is CASSYGQDPGYVEAFF. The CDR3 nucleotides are TGTGCCAGCAGTTACGGCCAGGACCCAGGGTACGTTGAAGCTTTCTTT.

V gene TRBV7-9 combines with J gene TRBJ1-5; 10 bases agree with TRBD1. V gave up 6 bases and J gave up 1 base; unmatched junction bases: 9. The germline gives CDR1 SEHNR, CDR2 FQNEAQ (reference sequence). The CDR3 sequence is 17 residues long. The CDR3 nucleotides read TGTGCCAGCAGTCTCCCGGCGGGACAGGGGAGCAATCAGCCCCAGCATTTT. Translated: CASSLPAGQGSNQPQHF.

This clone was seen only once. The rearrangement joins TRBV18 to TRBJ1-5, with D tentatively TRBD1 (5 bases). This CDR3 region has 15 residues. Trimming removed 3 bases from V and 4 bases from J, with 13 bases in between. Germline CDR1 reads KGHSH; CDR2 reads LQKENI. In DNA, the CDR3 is TGTGCCAGCTCACCGGGCAGGGTCGGTAATCAGCCCCAGCATTTT. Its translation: CASSPGRVGNQPQHF. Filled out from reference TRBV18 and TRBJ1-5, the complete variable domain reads NAGVMQNPRHLVRRRGQEARLRCSPMKGHSHVYWYRQLPEEGLKFMVYLQKENIIDESGMPKERFSAEFPKEGPSILRIQQVVRGDSAAYFCASSPGRVGNQPQHFGDGTRLSIL.

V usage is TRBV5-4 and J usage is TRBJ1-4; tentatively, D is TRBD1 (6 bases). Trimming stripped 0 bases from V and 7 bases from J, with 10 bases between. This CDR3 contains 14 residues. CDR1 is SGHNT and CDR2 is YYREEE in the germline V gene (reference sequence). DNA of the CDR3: TGTGCCAGCAGCTTGGGCCAGGGGCCTGAAAAACTGTTTTTT. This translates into CASSLGQGPEKLFF.

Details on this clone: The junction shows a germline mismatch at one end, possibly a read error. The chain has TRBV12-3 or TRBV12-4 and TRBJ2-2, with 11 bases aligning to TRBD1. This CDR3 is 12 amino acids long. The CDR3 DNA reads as TGTGCCAGCGGTGGCGGGACAGGGGGGCTGTTTTTT. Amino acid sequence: CASGGGTGGLFF.

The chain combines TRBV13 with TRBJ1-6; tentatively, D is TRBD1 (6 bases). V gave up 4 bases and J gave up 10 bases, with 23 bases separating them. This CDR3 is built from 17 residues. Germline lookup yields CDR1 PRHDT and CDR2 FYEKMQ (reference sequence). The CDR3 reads CASSSTRDKGTRSPLHF. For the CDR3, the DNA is TGTGCCAGCAGCTCTACCCGGGACAAGGGGACGCGGTCACCCCTCCACTTT.

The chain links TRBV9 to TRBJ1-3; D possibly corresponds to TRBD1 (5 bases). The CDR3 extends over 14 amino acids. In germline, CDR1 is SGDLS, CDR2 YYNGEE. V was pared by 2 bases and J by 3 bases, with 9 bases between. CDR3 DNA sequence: TGTGCCAGCAGCGTTTCGGGGGATGGAAACACCATATATTTT. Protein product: CASSVSGDGNTIYF.

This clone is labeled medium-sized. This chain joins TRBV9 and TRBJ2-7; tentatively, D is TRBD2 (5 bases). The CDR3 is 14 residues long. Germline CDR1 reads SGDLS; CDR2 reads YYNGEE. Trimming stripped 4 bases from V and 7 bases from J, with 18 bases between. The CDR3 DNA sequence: TGTGCCAGCAGCCCCGGACTCACCTTGGGGGAGCAGTACTTC. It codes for CASSPGLTLGEQYF.

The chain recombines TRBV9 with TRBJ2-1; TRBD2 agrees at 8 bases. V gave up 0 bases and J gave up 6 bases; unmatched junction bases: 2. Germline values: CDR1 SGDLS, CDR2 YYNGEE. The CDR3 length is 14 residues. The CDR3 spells CASSVAGLGNEQFF. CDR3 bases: TGTGCCAGCAGCGTAGCGGGACTAGGCAATGAGCAGTTCTTC.

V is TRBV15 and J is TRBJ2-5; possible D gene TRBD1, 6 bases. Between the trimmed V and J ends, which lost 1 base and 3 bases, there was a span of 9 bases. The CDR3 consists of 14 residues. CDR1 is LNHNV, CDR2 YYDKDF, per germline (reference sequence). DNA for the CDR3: TGTGCCACCAGCAGAGGAGGGGGAGAAGAGACCCAGTACTTC. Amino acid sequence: CATSRGGGEETQYF.

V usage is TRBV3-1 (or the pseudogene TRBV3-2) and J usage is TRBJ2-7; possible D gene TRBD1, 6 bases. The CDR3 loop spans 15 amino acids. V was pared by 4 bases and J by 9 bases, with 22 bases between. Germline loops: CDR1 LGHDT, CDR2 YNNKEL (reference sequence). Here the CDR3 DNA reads TGTGCCAGCAGCCGACTGGGGGCAGGGGTTTGGGTGCAGTACTTC. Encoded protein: CASSRLGAGVWVQYF.

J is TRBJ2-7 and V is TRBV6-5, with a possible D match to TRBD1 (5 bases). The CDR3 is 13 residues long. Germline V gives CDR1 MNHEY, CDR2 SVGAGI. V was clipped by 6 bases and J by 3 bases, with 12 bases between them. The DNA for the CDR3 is TGTGCCAGCAGCGACAGTAACCTCTACGAGCAGTACTTC. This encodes CASSDSNLYEQYF.

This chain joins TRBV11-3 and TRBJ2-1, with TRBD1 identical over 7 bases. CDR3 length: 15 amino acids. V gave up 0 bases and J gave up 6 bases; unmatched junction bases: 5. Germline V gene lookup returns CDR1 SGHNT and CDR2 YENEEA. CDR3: CASSLDSRTGNEQFF. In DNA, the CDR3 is TGTGCCAGCAGCTTAGACTCTAGGACAGGCAATGAGCAGTTCTTC.

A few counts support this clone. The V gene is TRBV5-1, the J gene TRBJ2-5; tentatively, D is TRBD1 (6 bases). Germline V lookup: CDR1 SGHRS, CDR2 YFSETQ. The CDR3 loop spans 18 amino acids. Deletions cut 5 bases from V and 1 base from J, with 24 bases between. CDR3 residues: CASRDGSSAGASQETQYF. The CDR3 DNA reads TGCGCCAGCAGGGATGGTAGCTCGGCAGGGGCGAGCCAAGAGACCCAGTACTTC.

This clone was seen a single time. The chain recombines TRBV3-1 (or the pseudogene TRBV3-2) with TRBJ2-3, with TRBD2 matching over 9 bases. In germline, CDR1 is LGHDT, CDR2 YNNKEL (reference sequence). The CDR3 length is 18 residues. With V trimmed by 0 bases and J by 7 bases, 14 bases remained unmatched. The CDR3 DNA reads TGTGCCAGCAGCCAAGAGGGAGTAGCGGGGGCATCCAAAAATACGCAGTATTTT. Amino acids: CASSQEGVAGASKNTQYF.

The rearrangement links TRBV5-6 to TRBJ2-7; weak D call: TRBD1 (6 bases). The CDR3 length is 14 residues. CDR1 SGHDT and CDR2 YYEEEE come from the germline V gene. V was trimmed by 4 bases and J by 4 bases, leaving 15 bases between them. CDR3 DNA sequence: TGTGCCAGCAGCCCAGGGGTAGGGGTTTACGAGCAGTACTTC. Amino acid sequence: CASSPGVGVYEQYF.

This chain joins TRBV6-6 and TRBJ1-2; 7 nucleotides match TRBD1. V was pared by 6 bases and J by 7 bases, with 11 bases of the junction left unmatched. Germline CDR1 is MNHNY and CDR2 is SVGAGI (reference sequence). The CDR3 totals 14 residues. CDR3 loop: CASRIGTELFGYTF. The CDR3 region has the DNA TGTGCCAGCAGAATTGGGACAGAACTATTTGGCTACACCTTC.

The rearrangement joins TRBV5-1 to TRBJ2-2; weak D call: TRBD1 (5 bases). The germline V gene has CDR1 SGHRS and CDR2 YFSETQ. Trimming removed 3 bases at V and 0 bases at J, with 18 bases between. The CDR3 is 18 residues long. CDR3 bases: TGCGCCAGCAGCTGGCCCACCGACAGATACGCGAACACCGGGGAGCTGTTTTTT. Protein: CASSWPTDRYANTGELFF.

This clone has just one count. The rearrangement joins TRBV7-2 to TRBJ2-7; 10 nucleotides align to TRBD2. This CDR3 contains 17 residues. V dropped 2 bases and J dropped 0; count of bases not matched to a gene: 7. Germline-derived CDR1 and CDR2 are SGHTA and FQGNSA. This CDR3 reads CASSLSGGAGNSYEQYF. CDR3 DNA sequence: TGTGCCAGCAGCTTAAGCGGGGGGGCGGGGAACTCCTACGAGCAGTACTTC.